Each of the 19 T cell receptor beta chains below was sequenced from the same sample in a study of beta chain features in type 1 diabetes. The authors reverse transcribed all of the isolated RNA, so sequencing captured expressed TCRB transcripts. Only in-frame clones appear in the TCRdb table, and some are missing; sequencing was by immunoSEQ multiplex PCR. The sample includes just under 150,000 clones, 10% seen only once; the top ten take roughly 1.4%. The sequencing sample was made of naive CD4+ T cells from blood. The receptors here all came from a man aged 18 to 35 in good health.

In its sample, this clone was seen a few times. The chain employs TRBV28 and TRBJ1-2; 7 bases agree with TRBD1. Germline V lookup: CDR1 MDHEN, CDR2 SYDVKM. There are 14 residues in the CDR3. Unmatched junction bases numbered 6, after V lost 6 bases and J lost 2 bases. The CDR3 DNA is TGTGCCAGCAGACAGGGGATTGAGAACTATGGCTACACCTTC. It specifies CASRQGIENYGYTF.

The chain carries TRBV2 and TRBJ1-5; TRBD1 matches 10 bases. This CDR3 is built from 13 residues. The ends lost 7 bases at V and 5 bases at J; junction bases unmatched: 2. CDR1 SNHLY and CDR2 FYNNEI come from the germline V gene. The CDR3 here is CASTGTGDQPQHF. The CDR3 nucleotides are TGTGCCAGCACCGGGACAGGGGATCAGCCCCAGCATTTT. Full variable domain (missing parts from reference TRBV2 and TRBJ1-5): EPEVTQTPSHQVTQMGQEVILRCVPISNHLYFYWYRQILGQKVEFLVSFYNNEISEKSEIFDDQFSVERPDGSNFTLKIRSTKLEDSAMYFCASTGTGDQPQHFGDGTRLSIL.

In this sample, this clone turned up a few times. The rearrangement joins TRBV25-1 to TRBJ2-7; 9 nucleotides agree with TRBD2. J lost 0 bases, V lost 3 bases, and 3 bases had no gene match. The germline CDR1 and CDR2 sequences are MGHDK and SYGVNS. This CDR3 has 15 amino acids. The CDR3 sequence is CASSERLADSYEQYF. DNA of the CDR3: TGTGCCAGCAGTGAGAGACTAGCGGACTCCTACGAGCAGTACTTC.

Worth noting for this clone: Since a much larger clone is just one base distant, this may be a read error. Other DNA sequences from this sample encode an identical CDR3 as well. The CDR3 DNA reads as TGTGCCAGTAGTAGACAGTCCTATGGCTACACCTTC. Residues: CASSRQSYGYTF. The chain uses TRBV19 and TRBJ1-2, with TRBD1 as a possible D gene (5 bases). This CDR3 region has 12 residues. V dropped 4 bases and J dropped 4 bases, with 7 bases sitting between them. The germline CDR1 and CDR2 sequences are LNHDA and SQIVND (reference sequence).

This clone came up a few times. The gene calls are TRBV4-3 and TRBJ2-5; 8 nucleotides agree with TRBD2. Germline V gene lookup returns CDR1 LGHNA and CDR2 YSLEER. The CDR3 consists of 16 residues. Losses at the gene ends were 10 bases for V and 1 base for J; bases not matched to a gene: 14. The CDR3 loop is CATKRGSVGLQETQYF. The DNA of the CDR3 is TGCGCCACCAAGCGGGGGAGTGTGGGCCTCCAAGAGACCCAGTACTTC.

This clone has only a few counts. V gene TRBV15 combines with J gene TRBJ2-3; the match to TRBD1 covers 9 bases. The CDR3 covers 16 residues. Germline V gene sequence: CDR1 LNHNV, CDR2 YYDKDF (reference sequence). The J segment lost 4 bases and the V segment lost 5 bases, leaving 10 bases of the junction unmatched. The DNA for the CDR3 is TGTGCCACCAGCGGCTACCGGGACAGGGCCGCAGATACGCAGTATTTT. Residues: CATSGYRDRAADTQYF.

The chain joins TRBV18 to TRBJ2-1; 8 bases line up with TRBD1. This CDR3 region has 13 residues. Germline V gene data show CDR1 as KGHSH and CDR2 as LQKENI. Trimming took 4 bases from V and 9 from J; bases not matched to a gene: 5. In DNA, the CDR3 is TGTGCCAGCTCACACGGACAGGGTGGTGAGCAGTTCTTC. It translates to CASSHGQGGEQFF.

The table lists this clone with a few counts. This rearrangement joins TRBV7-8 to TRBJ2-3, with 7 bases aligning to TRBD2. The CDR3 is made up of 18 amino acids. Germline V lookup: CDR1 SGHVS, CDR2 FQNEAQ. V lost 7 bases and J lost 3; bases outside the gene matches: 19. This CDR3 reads CASTPGRGASPLTDTQYF. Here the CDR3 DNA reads TGTGCCAGCACCCCGGGGAGGGGCGCCTCCCCGTTGACAGATACGCAGTATTTT.

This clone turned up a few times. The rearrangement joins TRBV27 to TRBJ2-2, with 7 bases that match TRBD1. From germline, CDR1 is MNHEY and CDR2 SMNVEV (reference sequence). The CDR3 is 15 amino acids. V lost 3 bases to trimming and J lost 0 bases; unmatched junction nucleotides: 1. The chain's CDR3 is CASSFQGANTGELFF. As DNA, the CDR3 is TGTGCCAGCAGTTTTCAGGGGGCGAACACCGGGGAGCTGTTTTTT.

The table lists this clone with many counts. In DNA form, the CDR3 reads TGCAGCCCTCTGCTCGGGTCCACAGATACGCAGTATTTT. Translating it yields CSPLLGSTDTQYF. The chain couples TRBV29-1 to TRBJ2-3; D is undetermined. Germline CDR1 is SQVTM and CDR2 is ANQGSEA. The length of the CDR3 is 13 residues. Deletions cut 8 bases from V and 2 bases from J, with 14 bases between.

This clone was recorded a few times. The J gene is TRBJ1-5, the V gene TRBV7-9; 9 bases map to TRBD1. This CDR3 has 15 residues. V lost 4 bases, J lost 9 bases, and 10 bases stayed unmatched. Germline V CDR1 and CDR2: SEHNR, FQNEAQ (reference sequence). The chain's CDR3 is CASSSGQGTAGPQHF. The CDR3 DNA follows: TGTGCCAGCAGCTCGGGACAGGGCACAGCCGGGCCCCAGCATTTT.

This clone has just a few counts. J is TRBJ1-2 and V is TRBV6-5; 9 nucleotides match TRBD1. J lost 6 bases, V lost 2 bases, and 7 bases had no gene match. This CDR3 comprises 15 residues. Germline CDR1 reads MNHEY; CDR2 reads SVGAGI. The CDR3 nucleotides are TGTGCCAGCAGTTACGCCGGGACAGGGTCCCATGGCTACACCTTC. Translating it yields CASSYAGTGSHGYTF.

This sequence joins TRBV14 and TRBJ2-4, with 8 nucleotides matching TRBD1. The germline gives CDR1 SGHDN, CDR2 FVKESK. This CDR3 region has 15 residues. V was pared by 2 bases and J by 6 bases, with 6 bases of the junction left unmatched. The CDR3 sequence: CASSQPTGGRNIQYF. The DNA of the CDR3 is TGTGCCAGCAGCCAACCTACAGGGGGGAGAAACATTCAGTACTTC.

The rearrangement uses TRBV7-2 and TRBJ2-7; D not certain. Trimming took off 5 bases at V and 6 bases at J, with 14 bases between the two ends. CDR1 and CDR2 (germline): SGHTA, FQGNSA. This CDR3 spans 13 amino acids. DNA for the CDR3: TGTGCCAGCAGCAACCAAGAGAGAGGCGAGCAGTACTTC. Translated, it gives CASSNQERGEQYF.

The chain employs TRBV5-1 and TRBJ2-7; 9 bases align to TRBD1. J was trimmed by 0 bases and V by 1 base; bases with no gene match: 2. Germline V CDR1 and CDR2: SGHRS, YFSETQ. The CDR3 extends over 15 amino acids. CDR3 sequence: CASSLTGQGSYEQYF. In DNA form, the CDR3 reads TGCGCCAGCAGCTTGACGGGACAGGGCTCCTACGAGCAGTACTTC.

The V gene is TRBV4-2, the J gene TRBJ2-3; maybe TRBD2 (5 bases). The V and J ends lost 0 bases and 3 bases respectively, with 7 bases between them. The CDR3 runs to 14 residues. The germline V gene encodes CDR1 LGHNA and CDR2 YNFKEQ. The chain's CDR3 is CASSQDLATDTQYF. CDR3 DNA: TGTGCCAGCAGCCAAGATCTAGCTACAGATACGCAGTATTTT.

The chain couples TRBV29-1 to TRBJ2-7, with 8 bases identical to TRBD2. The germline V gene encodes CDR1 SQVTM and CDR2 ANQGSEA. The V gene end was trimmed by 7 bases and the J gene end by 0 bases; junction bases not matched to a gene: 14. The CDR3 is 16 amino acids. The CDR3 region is CSAGGKFGTSSYEQYF. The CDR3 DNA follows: TGCAGCGCCGGCGGGAAATTCGGGACTAGCTCCTACGAGCAGTACTTC.

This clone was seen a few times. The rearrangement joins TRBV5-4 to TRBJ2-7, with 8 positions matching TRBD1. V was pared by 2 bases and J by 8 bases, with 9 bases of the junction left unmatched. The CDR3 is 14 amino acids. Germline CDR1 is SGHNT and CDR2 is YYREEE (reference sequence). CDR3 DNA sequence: TGTGCCAGCAGCTTCCGGGACAGGTCCTTCCAGCAGTACTTC. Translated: CASSFRDRSFQQYF. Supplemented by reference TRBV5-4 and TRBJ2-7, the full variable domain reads ETGVTQSPTHLIKTRGQQVTLRCSSQSGHNTVSWYQQALGQGPQFIFQYYREEENGRGNFPPRFSGLQFPNYSSELNVNALELDDSALYLCASSFRDRSFQQYFGPGTRLTVT.

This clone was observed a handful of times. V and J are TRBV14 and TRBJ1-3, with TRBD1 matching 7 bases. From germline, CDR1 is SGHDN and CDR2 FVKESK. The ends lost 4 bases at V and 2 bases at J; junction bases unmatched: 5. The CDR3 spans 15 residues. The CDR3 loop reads CASSPLGQTGNTIYF. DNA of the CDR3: TGTGCCAGCAGCCCCTTGGGACAGACTGGAAACACCATATATTTT.